This T cell receptor beta chain was found in a study of control samples from healthy donors and cancer patients. This table comes from immunoSEQ multiplex PCR, and its TCRdb copy is limited to in-frame clones, with some not included. The table records 100,000 to 150,000 clones, about nine tenths of them present only once. The CDR3 length is 13 residues. V was shortened by 4 bases and J by 6 bases, with 11 bases between the two germline ends. The V gene's germline CDR1 is SGHRS and CDR2 YFSETQ. This clone came up once. Sequencing was carried out using blood. This sequence originates from a man aged 40-55 years in good health. The chain couples TRBV5-1 to TRBJ2-1; possible D gene TRBD2, 5 bases. For the CDR3, the DNA is TGCGCCAGCAGCGTGGACTGGTCCAATGAGCAGTTCTTC. Amino acids: CASSVDWSNEQFF. Based on the CDR3 plus reference TRBV5-1 and TRBJ2-1, the full variable domain is KAGVTQTPRYLIKTRGQQVTLSCSPISGHRSVSWYQQTPGQGLQFLFEYFSETQRNKGNFPGRFSGRQFSNSRSEMNVSTLELGDSALYLCASSVDWSNEQFFGPGTRLTVL.